The clone carrying this T cell receptor (beta chain) has at least ten counts. This CDR3 is 14 amino acids long. Germline V gives CDR1 SGHTA, CDR2 FQGNSA. Deletions cut 5 bases from V and 3 bases from J, with 14 bases between. TCRdb itself ran the 5' RACE reads through MiXCR, one entry per CDR3 protein. There are fewer than 45,000 distinct CDR3 sequences in the sample; approximately 6% occur only once, and 6% to 9% lies in the top ten. The sample belongs to a study of early T cells in non-severe SARS-CoV-2 infection. The sample consisted of whole blood. The J gene is TRBJ2-7, the V gene TRBV7-2; D not resolved. This sequence originates from an adult who was a healthcare worker with PCR-confirmed SARS-CoV-2 infection or an uninfected control (not recorded which). CDR3 amino acids: CASSHRQGDYEQYF. DNA for the CDR3: TGTGCCAGCAGCCACCGACAAGGAGACTACGAGCAGTACTTC.